Sequencing of this T cell receptor (beta chain) was carried out in a study of shared clonotypes between healthy human individuals. Sequenced by immunoSEQ multiplex PCR; TCRdb stores in-frame clones only, minus some. The sample has 1.5 million to 2.5 million clones; about 95% are singletons. Naive CD8 isolation took CD45RO-negative cells positively selected for CCR7 and excluded terminally differentiated effector memory CD45RA+ cells. CDR1 and CDR2 (germline): GTSNPN, SVGIG (reference sequence). Trimming removed 2 bases from V and 6 bases from J, with 8 bases in between. The CDR3 has 11 amino acids. As for this clone: Other DNA sequences in this sample translate to the same CDR3.

This chain links TRBV30 with TRBJ2-7, with D perhaps matching TRBD2 (6 bases). The receptor comes from a young man in good health. Sequencing was performed on naive CD8+ T cells sorted from blood. CDR3 sequence reads: CAWSLGGEQYF. The CDR3 region has the DNA TGTGCCTGGAGTCTCGGGGGCGAGCAGTACTTC. The full variable domain, in which reference TRBV30 and TRBJ2-7 provide the parts outside the CDR3, is SQTIHQWPATLVQPVGSPLSLECTVEGTSNPNLYWYRQAAGRGLQLLFYSVGIGQISSEVPQNLSASRPQDRQFILSSKKLLLSDSGFYLCAWSLGGEQYFGPGTRLTVT.